This TCR beta chain is drawn from a study of OX40 agonist ivuxolimab in advanced cancers. Study in general: Patients received ivuxolimab, an intravenous treatment, every 2 weeks at 0.01 to 10 mg/kg.

Using immunoSEQ multiplex PCR, the repertoire was profiled, and TCRdb retains in-frame clones only, with some absent. Seen here are approximately 70,000 clones, 65% to 90% observed once, and the top ten hold approximately 1.5%. Whole-study findings and limits: Clones of CD4+ and CD8+ blood T cells grew by week 6 at doses of 0.1 to 3.0 mg/kg. Clonal expansion was among the lowest in partial responders at 0.1-3.0 mg/kg, especially CD8+.

Points on this clone: Its antigen remains unknown.

CDR1 LNHDA and CDR2 SQIVND come from the germline V gene (reference sequence). The CDR3 totals 13 residues. The rearrangement joins TRBV19 to TRBJ1-2; tentative D call: TRBD1 (6 bases). The source is an adult with an advanced solid tumor such as melanoma, head and neck, liver or kidney cancer. The specimen comprised CD4+ or CD8+ T cells sorted from blood, sampled in a trial of the OX40 agonist ivuxolimab. CDR3 nucleotide sequence: TGTGTCTCCGGGGGGGGCGCGGACTATGGCTACACCTTC. Protein: CVSGGGADYGYTF.